These 12 T cell receptor beta chains were all obtained from the same sample, sequenced in a study of cytomegalovirus exposure and HLA in healthy donors. This PCR relied on a set of 60 Vbeta primers and 13 Jbeta primers. Using immunoSEQ multiplex PCR, the repertoire was profiled, and TCRdb retains in-frame clones only, with some absent. Its table lists roughly 62,000 clones. The sample comprised PBMCs. The receptors stem from a woman in her late teens or twenties in good health and CMV-seronegative.

This chain links TRBV4-1 with TRBJ1-3; D gene uncertain. This CDR3 has 13 amino acids. Germline lookup yields CDR1 MGHRA and CDR2 YSYEKL. V lost 4 bases and J lost 4, with 8 bases in between. The CDR3: CASSPSQGNTIYF. The DNA for the CDR3 is TGCGCCAGCAGCCCCTCCCAGGGAAACACCATATATTTT.

V usage is TRBV9 and J usage is TRBJ2-3; perhaps TRBD2 as D (6 bases). Trimming shortened V by 0 bases and J by 0 bases, and 11 bases separated the two germline ends. The CDR3 length is 16 residues. Germline lookup yields CDR1 SGDLS and CDR2 YYNGEE. CDR3 region: CASSVAAGRSTDTQYF. The DNA of the CDR3 is TGTGCCAGCAGCGTAGCAGCGGGTAGAAGCACAGATACGCAGTATTTT.

The CDR3 loop is CASSFRDLGYEQYF. The CDR3 DNA sequence: TGTGCCAGCAGCTTCCGGGACTTGGGCTACGAGCAGTACTTC. The rearrangement uses TRBV5-6 and TRBJ2-7; a possible D gene is TRBD2 (6 bases). This CDR3 has 14 residues. V was pared by 2 bases and J by 3 bases, with 12 bases between. Germline loops: CDR1 SGHDT, CDR2 YYEEEE.

This chain connects TRBV6-5 to TRBJ1-1; D gene uncertain. The CDR3 totals 11 residues. V lost 3 bases to trimming and J lost 11 bases, with 10 bases between them. CDR1 is MNHEY, CDR2 SVGAGI, per germline. This CDR3 is CASSYESIAFF. The CDR3 bases are TGTGCCAGCAGTTATGAGAGTATCGCTTTCTTT.

This sequence joins TRBV9 and TRBJ1-6, with D perhaps matching TRBD1 (5 bases). Germline CDR1 reads SGDLS; CDR2 reads YYNGEE. Trimming pared 2 bases from V and 10 bases from J, leaving 22 bases between. This CDR3 has 17 residues. CDR3 sequence (DNA): TGTGCCAGCAGCGTGGGGGGGGTCCCACTAGAAAACTCACCCCTCCACTTT. Translated: CASSVGGVPLENSPLHF.

V usage is TRBV11-2 and J usage is TRBJ2-5; no reliable D call. The germline CDR1 and CDR2 sequences are SGHAT and FQNNGV. Trimming pared 3 bases from V and 5 bases from J, leaving 13 bases between. This CDR3 is built from 14 residues. The CDR3 region has the DNA TGTGCCAGCAGCTTTGGCACACGTGATGAGACCCAGTACTTC. Encoded protein: CASSFGTRDETQYF. The entire variable domain, with the rest obtained from reference TRBV11-2 and TRBJ2-5, is as follows: EAGVAQSPRYKIIEKRQSVAFWCNPISGHATLYWYQQILGQGPKLLIQFQNNGVVDDSQLPKDRFSAERLKGVDSTLKIQPAKLEDSAVYLCASSFGTRDETQYFGPGTRLLVL.

The rearrangement links TRBV18 to TRBJ2-7; TRBD1 agrees at 9 bases. CDR1 and CDR2 from the germline V gene are KGHSH and LQKENI. The ends lost 4 bases at V and 1 base at J; junction bases unmatched: 11. The CDR3 extends over 17 amino acids. The CDR3 coding sequence is TGTGCCAGCTCACACTCCATCACAGGGGGCGCTTCCTACGAGCAGTACTTC. Protein sequence: CASSHSITGGASYEQYF. Complete variable domain (other parts from reference TRBV18 and TRBJ2-7): NAGVMQNPRHLVRRRGQEARLRCSPMKGHSHVYWYRQLPEEGLKFMVYLQKENIIDESGMPKERFSAEFPKEGPSILRIQQVVRGDSAAYFCASSHSITGGASYEQYFGPGTRLTVT.

In DNA form, the CDR3 reads TGTGCCATCAGTGAGTCGACTAGCGGGAGCGCCTACGAGCAGTACTTC. Translated: CAISESTSGSAYEQYF. The chain uses TRBV10-3 and TRBJ2-7, with TRBD2 identical over 12 bases. CDR3 length: 16 residues. CDR1 and CDR2 from the germline V gene are ENHRY and SYGVKD. The V and J ends lost 0 bases and 2 bases, in that order; junction bases with no gene match: 2.

This rearrangement joins TRBV6-5 to TRBJ2-7; 8 bases agree with TRBD1. The CDR3 totals 15 residues. Germline loops: CDR1 MNHEY, CDR2 SVGAGI. Unmatched junction bases numbered 7, after V lost 2 bases and J lost 4 bases. The CDR3 spells CASSYAGTGGYEQYF. CDR3 DNA sequence: TGTGCCAGCAGTTACGCCGGGACAGGAGGGTACGAGCAGTACTTC.

The rearrangement uses TRBV10-1 and TRBJ2-1, with TRBD1 matching 11 bases. V dropped 5 bases and J dropped 6; count of bases not matched to a gene: 6. CDR1 is WNHNN, CDR2 SYGVQD, per germline (reference sequence). This CDR3 comprises 15 residues. CDR3 DNA sequence: TGCGCCAGCAGTACCGGGACAGGGGGACGCAATGAGCAGTTCTTC. Translated: CASSTGTGGRNEQFF.

The rearrangement uses TRBV6-1 and TRBJ2-7, with 7 positions matching TRBD1. The CDR3 contains 14 residues. Germline assignment: CDR1 MNHNS and CDR2 SASEGT. V shed 8 bases and J 2 bases; nucleotides not matched to a gene: 9. CDR3 coding DNA: TGTGCCAGCGACCTCCGGGACAGCACCTACGAGCAGTACTTC. Translating it yields CASDLRDSTYEQYF.

V is TRBV5-1 and J is TRBJ1-2, with TRBD1 matching 8 bases. Trimming at V came to 4 bases and at J to 3 bases, leaving 2 bases not matched to a gene. The CDR3 is made up of 13 amino acids. CDR1 is SGHRS and CDR2 is YFSETQ in the germline V gene. The CDR3 region has the DNA TGCGCCAGCAGCGGGGGACAGGACTATGGCTACACCTTC. It is translated as CASSGGQDYGYTF.